The sequence of this TCR beta chain was determined in a study of cytomegalovirus exposure and HLA in healthy donors. This PCR relied on a set of 60 Vbeta primers and 13 Jbeta primers. Repertoires were generated with immunoSEQ multiplex PCR, while TCRdb's copy carries only in-frame clones and drops some. This table has 220,000 or so clones, roughly 80% appearing once. The donors (healthy individuals) were bone marrow donors. Germline CDR1 and CDR2: SEHNR and FQNEAQ (reference sequence). The CDR3 is made up of 16 amino acids. The sequenced material came from PBMCs. This TCR was recovered from a woman between 40 and 55 years old in good health and CMV-seronegative. J is TRBJ2-5 and V is TRBV7-9, with 10 bases aligning to TRBD2. The J call may be mistaken, given a closer DNA end match to TRBJ2-7. Written as DNA, the CDR3 is TGTGCCAGCAGCTTAGTAACTAGCGGGAACCCCTACGAGCAGTACTTC. Translated, it gives CASSLVTSGNPYEQYF.